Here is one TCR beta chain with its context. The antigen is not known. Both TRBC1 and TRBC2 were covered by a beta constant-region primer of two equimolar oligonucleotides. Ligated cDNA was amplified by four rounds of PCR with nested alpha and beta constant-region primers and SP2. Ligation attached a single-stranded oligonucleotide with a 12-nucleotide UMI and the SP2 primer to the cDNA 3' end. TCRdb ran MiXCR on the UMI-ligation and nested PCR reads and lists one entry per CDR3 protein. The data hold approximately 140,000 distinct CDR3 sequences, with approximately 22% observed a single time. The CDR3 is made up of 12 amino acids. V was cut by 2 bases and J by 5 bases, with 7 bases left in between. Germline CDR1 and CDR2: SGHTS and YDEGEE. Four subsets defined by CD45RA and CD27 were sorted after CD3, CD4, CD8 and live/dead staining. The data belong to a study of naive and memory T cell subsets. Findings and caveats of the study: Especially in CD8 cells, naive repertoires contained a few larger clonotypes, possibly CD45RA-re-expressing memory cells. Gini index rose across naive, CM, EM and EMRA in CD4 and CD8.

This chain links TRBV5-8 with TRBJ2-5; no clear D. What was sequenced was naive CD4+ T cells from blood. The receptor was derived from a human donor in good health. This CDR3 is CASSFPRETQYF. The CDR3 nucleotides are TGTGCCAGCAGCTTCCCCCGGGAGACCCAGTACTTC.